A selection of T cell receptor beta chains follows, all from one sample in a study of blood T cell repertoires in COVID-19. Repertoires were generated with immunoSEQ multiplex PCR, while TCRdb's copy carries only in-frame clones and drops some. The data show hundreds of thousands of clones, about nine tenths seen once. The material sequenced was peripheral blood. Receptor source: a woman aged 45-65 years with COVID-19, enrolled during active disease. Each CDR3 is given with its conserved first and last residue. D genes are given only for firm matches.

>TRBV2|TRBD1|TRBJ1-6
CASTDRGRRALHF
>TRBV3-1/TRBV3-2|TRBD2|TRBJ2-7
CASSPWTSGGAEQYF
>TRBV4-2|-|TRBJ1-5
CASSQDGGVQPQHF
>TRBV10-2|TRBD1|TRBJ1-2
CASSGWGQGANYGYTF
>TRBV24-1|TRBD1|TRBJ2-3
CATSDLGTGGRDTQYF
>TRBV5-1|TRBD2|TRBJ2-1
CASSTLAGGDNEQFF
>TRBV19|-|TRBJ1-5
CASSNPGERAQPQHF
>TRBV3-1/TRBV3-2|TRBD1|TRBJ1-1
CASSQGQGATEAFF
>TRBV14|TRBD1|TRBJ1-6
CASSLDRGYSPLHF
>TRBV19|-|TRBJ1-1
CAIEGPNTEAFF
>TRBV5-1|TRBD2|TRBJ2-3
CASSPTRRGTSGGTSDTQYF
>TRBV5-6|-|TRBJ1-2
CASSNTGNYGYTF
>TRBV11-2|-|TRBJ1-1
CASSLRGSRNTEAFF
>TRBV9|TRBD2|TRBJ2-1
CASSPRRGGSSYNEQFF
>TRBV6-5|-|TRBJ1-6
CASSRGGVDSPLHF
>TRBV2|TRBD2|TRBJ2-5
CASSVRRGGQETQYF
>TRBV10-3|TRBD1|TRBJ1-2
CAITTQDRGYGYTF
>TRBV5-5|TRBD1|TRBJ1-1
CASSYRGLVTEAFF